This T cell receptor (beta chain) was documented in a study of radiotherapy plus CTLA-4 blockade in lung cancer. At the level of the study: Around 19% of enrolled patients responded objectively, and about 30% had disease control.

The assay was immunoSEQ multiplex PCR, and TCRdb's table has in-frame clones only and misses some. The sample yields fewer than 100,000 clones, 60% to 85% seen once. Germline V lookup: CDR1 KGHSY, CDR2 FQNENV. V lost 2 bases and J lost 6; bases outside the gene matches: 7. The CDR3 loop spans 16 amino acids. Focal radiation plus CTLA-4 blockade with ipilimumab was administered to patients who had chemo-refractory metastatic non-small-cell lung cancer. The clonotype originates from a human donor with non-small cell lung cancer whose response to radiotherapy plus ipilimumab could not be evaluated. Some clones in this sample may be carry-over from other donors' samples. The rearrangement joins TRBV16 to TRBJ2-1; 10 bases fit TRBD1. The specimen comprised peripheral blood, sampled from a patient treated with radiotherapy plus ipilimumab. The CDR3 reads CASSQEKGQGFNEQFF. The CDR3 DNA follows: TGTGCCAGCAGCCAAGAGAAGGGACAGGGGTTCAATGAGCAGTTCTTC. Complete variable domain (other parts from reference TRBV16 and TRBJ2-1): GEEVAQTPKHLVRGEGQKAKLYCAPIKGHSYVFWYQQVLKNEFKFLISFQNENVFDETGMPKERFSAKCLPNSPCSLEIQATKLEDSAVYFCASSQEKGQGFNEQFFGPGTRLTVL.